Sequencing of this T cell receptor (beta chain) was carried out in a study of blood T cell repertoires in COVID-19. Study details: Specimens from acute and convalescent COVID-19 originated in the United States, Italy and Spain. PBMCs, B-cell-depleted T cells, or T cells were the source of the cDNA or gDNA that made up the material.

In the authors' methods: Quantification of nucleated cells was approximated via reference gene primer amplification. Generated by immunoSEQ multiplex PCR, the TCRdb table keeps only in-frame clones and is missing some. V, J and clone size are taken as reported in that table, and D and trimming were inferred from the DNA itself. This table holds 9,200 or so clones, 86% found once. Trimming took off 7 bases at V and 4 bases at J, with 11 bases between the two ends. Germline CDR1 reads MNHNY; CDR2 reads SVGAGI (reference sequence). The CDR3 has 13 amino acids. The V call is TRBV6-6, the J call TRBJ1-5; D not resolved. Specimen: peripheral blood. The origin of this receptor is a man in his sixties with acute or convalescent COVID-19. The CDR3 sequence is CASNGVVNQPQHF. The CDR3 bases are TGTGCCAGCAACGGGGTTGTAAATCAGCCCCAGCATTTT.